The 25 T cell receptor beta chains reported below all come from one sample, sequenced in a study of sequential checkpoint blockade in melanoma. TCRdb keeps only in-frame clones here, not all; method: immunoSEQ multiplex PCR. The sample has more than 8,000 clones; 60% to 80% are singletons. The treatment here: randomized to nivolumab then ipilimumab (arm A) or the reverse (arm B). The sequencing here drew on CD8+ T cells sorted from blood (inferred from file names), taken from a patient given nivolumab and ipilimumab in sequence. Receptor source: a human donor with melanoma.

The rearrangement uses TRBV28 and TRBJ2-5; TRBD2 matches 10 bases. The CDR3 loop spans 15 amino acids. V lost 7 bases to trimming and J lost 4 bases; unmatched junction nucleotides: 9. Germline CDR1 reads MDHEN; CDR2 reads SYDVKM. CDR3 bases: TGTGCCAGCACTCCGGGACTAGCGTACTCAGAGACCCAGTACTTC. Protein product: CASTPGLAYSETQYF.

The count of this clone is one. The chain uses TRBV29-1 and TRBJ2-1, with D unclear. V lost 7 bases, J lost 9 bases, and 13 bases lay in between. This CDR3 contains 11 residues. Germline values: CDR1 SQVTM, CDR2 ANQGSEA. The CDR3 DNA follows: TGCAGCGCCGACATGATGGGTGAGCAGTTCTTC. Translating it yields CSADMMGEQFF.

The chain combines TRBV4-3 with TRBJ1-4; TRBD1 might be the D (5 bases). The germline CDR1 and CDR2 sequences are LGHNA and YSLEER. The CDR3 is made up of 19 amino acids. V was pared by 0 bases and J by 6 bases, with 23 bases between. The chain's CDR3 is CASSQDPAGYLGGDEKLFF. For the CDR3, the DNA is TGCGCCAGCAGCCAAGATCCGGCAGGGTACTTGGGAGGCGATGAAAAACTGTTTTTT.

This rearrangement joins TRBV7-2 to TRBJ2-3; D is uncertain. The CDR3 contains 12 residues. The germline V gene has CDR1 SGHTA and CDR2 FQGNSA. Trimming left V 7 bases short and J 0 bases short, with 5 bases between. The CDR3 DNA reads as TGTGCCAGCACACTGAGCACAGATACGCAGTATTTT. It yields the protein CASTLSTDTQYF.

The chain combines TRBV2 with TRBJ2-7, with TRBD2 identical over 13 bases. V gave up 6 bases and J gave up 1 base; unmatched junction bases: 6. CDR1 SNHLY and CDR2 FYNNEI come from the germline V gene. The CDR3 runs to 16 residues. CDR3 residues: CASSPLAGGQSYEQYF. CDR3 nucleotides: TGTGCCAGCAGCCCACTAGCGGGGGGGCAGTCCTACGAGCAGTACTTC. Drawing the rest from reference TRBV2 and TRBJ2-7, the complete variable domain is EPEVTQTPSHQVTQMGQEVILRCVPISNHLYFYWYRQILGQKVEFLVSFYNNEISEKSEIFDDQFSVERPDGSNFTLKIRSTKLEDSAMYFCASSPLAGGQSYEQYFGPGTRLTVT.

This clone was found a few times. This rearrangement joins TRBV7-9 to TRBJ1-2, with D possibly being TRBD1 (6 bases). Germline CDR1 SEHNR, CDR2 FQNEAQ (reference sequence). The CDR3 length is 15 residues. The V gene lost 2 bases and the J gene lost 5 bases, with 15 bases spanning the gap. The DNA of the CDR3 is TGTGCCAGCAGCTTACCGCCTCCCACAGGGTATGGCTACACCTTC. Its protein product is CASSLPPPTGYGYTF.

The sample holds a few counts of this clone. The chain combines TRBV4-1 with TRBJ1-5; TRBD1 matches at 9 bases. Germline trimming cut 0 bases from V and 4 bases from J; bases unmatched to any gene: 7. The germline CDR1 and CDR2 sequences are MGHRA and YSYEKL. The CDR3 has 17 residues. This CDR3 is CASSQDLGTGKNQPQHF. The CDR3 coding sequence is TGCGCCAGCAGCCAAGATTTGGGGACAGGGAAAAATCAGCCCCAGCATTTT.

Worth noting for this clone: This CDR3 is missing its conserved last phenylalanine or tryptophan, likely due to a read error. The chain carries TRBV9 and TRBJ1-2; D is possibly TRBD1 (5 bases). V dropped 3 bases and J dropped 3 bases, with 18 bases sitting between them. The CDR3 consists of 16 residues. The germline V gene encodes CDR1 SGDLS and CDR2 YYNGEE. The CDR3 here is CASSASREVKDYGYTL. The CDR3 region has the DNA TGTGCCAGCAGCGCTTCCAGGGAGGTAAAGGACTATGGCTACACCCTC.

The chain has TRBV4-3 and TRBJ1-2, with D tentatively TRBD1 (6 bases). Germline V gives CDR1 LGHNA, CDR2 YSLEER. The CDR3 runs to 15 residues. V lost 0 bases and J lost 8, with 16 bases in between. This CDR3 reads CASSQDGAGVGGYTF. In DNA form, the CDR3 reads TGCGCCAGCAGCCAAGATGGGGCAGGGGTCGGCGGCTACACCTTC.

This chain uses TRBV2 with TRBJ2-5; D remains unclear. The end of the DNA aligns better with TRBJ2-7, so the J call may be wrong. The CDR3 sequence is 13 residues long. Germline V CDR1 and CDR2: SNHLY, FYNNEI. The CDR3 region is CASSEYLPYEQYF. CDR3 in DNA: TGTGCCAGCAGTGAATATCTGCCCTACGAGCAGTACTTC.

The CDR3 is CASSEGVRDYGYTF. The CDR3 DNA is TGTGCCAGCAGTGAAGGTGTCAGGGACTATGGCTACACCTTC. The rearrangement joins TRBV6-1 to TRBJ1-2; TRBD1 might be the D (5 bases). V was pared by 1 base and J by 3 bases, with 9 bases between. This CDR3 comprises 14 residues. CDR1 is MNHNS and CDR2 is SASEGT in the germline V gene.

The rearrangement uses TRBV7-3 and TRBJ2-1, with D possibly TRBD2 on 7 matching bases. CDR3 length: 16 residues. CDR1 SGHTA and CDR2 FQGTGA come from the germline V gene. Trimming removed 4 bases from V and 0 bases from J, with 13 bases in between. Here the CDR3 reads CASSSLGGGSYNEQFF. The CDR3 DNA is TGTGCCAGCAGCTCCCTGGGAGGGGGCTCCTACAATGAGCAGTTCTTC.

The rearrangement joins TRBV13 to TRBJ2-7; perhaps TRBD1 as D (6 bases). Germline V gives CDR1 PRHDT, CDR2 FYEKMQ (reference sequence). This CDR3 contains 17 residues. The ends were cut back, 3 bases at V and 3 bases at J, with 21 bases in the middle. CDR3 DNA sequence: TGTGCCAGCAGCTTGTTCTCCGGACAGCAATATTTCTACGAGCAGTACTTC. It codes for CASSLFSGQQYFYEQYF.

The V call is TRBV6-1, the J call TRBJ2-7; 10 positions agree with TRBD1. The CDR3 runs 18 residues. The germline V gene encodes CDR1 MNHNS and CDR2 SASEGT. With V trimmed by 3 bases and J by 2 bases, 13 bases remained unmatched. CDR3: CASSDPRDRGLITYEQYF. The CDR3 DNA follows: TGTGCCAGCAGTGACCCCAGGGACAGGGGATTGATTACCTACGAGCAGTACTTC.

The CDR3 reads CASSEGTGREKLFF. The CDR3 nucleotides read TGTGCCAGCAGTGAGGGGACAGGGAGGGAAAAACTGTTTTTT. This chain connects TRBV6-1 to TRBJ1-4, with TRBD1 matching over 9 bases. Germline-derived CDR1 and CDR2 are MNHNS and SASEGT. Unmatched junction bases numbered 4, after V lost 3 bases and J lost 8 bases. The CDR3 is 14 amino acids.

CDR3 nucleotides: TGTGCCAGCAGTGACTACAGTGGGGCTGAACAAAAACTGTTTTTT. Translation: CASSDYSGAEQKLFF. The J gene is TRBJ1-4, the V gene TRBV6-5, with D possibly being TRBD1 (5 bases). Between the trimmed V and J ends, which lost 5 bases and 9 bases, there was a span of 19 bases. Germline values: CDR1 MNHEY, CDR2 SVGAGI. This CDR3 is 15 amino acids long.

J is TRBJ1-2 and V is TRBV9; D perhaps matches TRBD1 (6 bases). CDR1 SGDLS and CDR2 YYNGEE come from the germline V gene. The ends were cut back, 5 bases at V and 6 bases at J, with 17 bases in the middle. This CDR3 is built from 14 residues. The CDR3 is CASSTTGGQNGYTF. CDR3 nucleotide sequence: TGTGCCAGCAGTACTACCGGGGGGCAAAATGGCTACACCTTC. Using reference TRBV9 and TRBJ1-2 for the parts outside the CDR3, the full variable domain is DSGVTQTPKHLITATGQRVTLRCSPRSGDLSVYWYQQSLDQGLQFLIQYYNGEERAKGNILERFSAQQFPDLHSELNLSSLELGDSALYFCASSTTGGQNGYTFGSGTRLTVV.

This chain connects TRBV27 to TRBJ2-3; no clear D. Germline-derived CDR1 and CDR2 are MNHEY and SMNVEV (reference sequence). There are 13 residues in the CDR3. V shed 6 bases and J shed 6 bases, with 13 bases lying between them. The CDR3 DNA reads TGTGCCAGCAGCCCCGAAGCCCCGGATACGCAGTATTTT. It specifies CASSPEAPDTQYF.

This chain joins TRBV27 and TRBJ2-1, with a tentative D call TRBD2 (6 bases). V lost 6 bases, J lost 8 bases, and 17 bases lay in between. Germline V gene lookup returns CDR1 MNHEY and CDR2 SMNVEV (reference sequence). This CDR3 is 14 amino acids long. The CDR3 nucleotides are TGTGCCAGCAGCCCCCTGGACTACCGGGATGAGCAGTTCTTC. Protein product: CASSPLDYRDEQFF.

The genes are TRBV9 and TRBJ2-3; 9 nucleotides line up with TRBD2. Per the germline V gene, CDR1 is SGDLS and CDR2 is YYNGEE. The CDR3 has 16 residues. The J segment lost 3 bases and the V segment lost 2 bases, leaving 7 bases of the junction unmatched. The CDR3 DNA sequence: TGTGCCAGCAGCGTCGGCGGGGGGGTACGAACAGATACGCAGTATTTT. Encoded protein: CASSVGGGVRTDTQYF.

The V and J genes are TRBV25-1 and TRBJ2-3; 9 bases agree with TRBD2. In germline, CDR1 is MGHDK, CDR2 SYGVNS. The CDR3 covers 17 residues. Trimming took 3 bases from V and 4 from J; bases not matched to a gene: 11. The CDR3 loop reads CASSDPDSGSQSDTQYF. CDR3 DNA sequence: TGTGCCAGCAGTGACCCGGATAGCGGGAGTCAGTCAGATACGCAGTATTTT.

V is TRBV4-3 and J is TRBJ2-6; D is uncertain. CDR1 is LGHNA and CDR2 is YSLEER in the germline V gene. Trimming pared 0 bases from V and 0 bases from J, leaving 6 bases between. This CDR3 has 16 amino acids. The CDR3 here is CASSQEPGSGANVLTF. The CDR3 DNA is TGCGCCAGCAGCCAAGAGCCGGGCTCTGGGGCCAACGTCCTGACTTTC.

CDR3 DNA sequence: TGCGCCAGCAGCCAAACTAACAACTACGAGCAGTACTTC. Protein: CASSQTNNYEQYF. The rearrangement joins TRBV4-3 to TRBJ2-7; D is uncertain. The CDR3 length is 13 residues. Trimming removed 2 bases at V and 3 bases at J, with 8 bases between. Germline V gene lookup returns CDR1 LGHNA and CDR2 YSLEER.

The chain couples TRBV30 to TRBJ1-6, with 7 bases identical to TRBD1. The CDR3 loop spans 13 amino acids. V gave up 4 bases and J gave up 8 bases; unmatched junction bases: 5. The germline gives CDR1 GTSNPN, CDR2 SVGIG (reference sequence). CDR3 protein: CAWTGQWDSPLHF. CDR3 nucleotide sequence: TGTGCCTGGACGGGACAGTGGGATTCACCCCTCCACTTT.

V gene TRBV9 combines with J gene TRBJ2-2; 13 bases fit TRBD2. J lost 5 bases, V lost 4 bases, and 11 bases had no gene match. This CDR3 is built from 18 residues. CDR1 is SGDLS and CDR2 is YYNGEE in the germline V gene. Here the CDR3 reads CASSRTSGSSGGTGELFF. CDR3 sequence (DNA): TGTGCCAGCAGCCGGACTAGCGGGAGTTCGGGAGGAACCGGGGAGCTGTTTTTT.